A selection of T cell receptor beta chains follows, all from one sample in a study of T cells in localized non-small cell lung cancer. The repertoire was sequenced with immunoSEQ multiplex PCR; TCRdb's copy has only in-frame clones and lacks some. This sample yields about 40,000 clones, of which around 86% are seen a single time; 3.5% belongs to the top ten. Sequences were derived from peripheral blood, sampled before any cancer treatment. The receptors originated from a man aged 18 to 49 with stage I lung adenocarcinoma. Each CDR3 is given with its conserved first and last residue. D genes are given only for firm matches. Clone size is given for some rows only: seen once, a few or many times, or a class if the clone is expanded.

cdr3_aa,cdr3_nt,v_call,d_call,j_call,clone_size
CASSLPGGVSSTEAFF,TGTGCCAGCAGCTTGCCAGGCGGGGTATCGAGCACTGAAGCTTTCTTT,TRBV5-6,.,TRBJ1-1,.
CASSSPTGGITEAFF,TGTGCCAGCTCATCTCCGACAGGGGGCATTACTGAAGCTTTCTTT,TRBV18,TRBD1,TRBJ1-1,.
CASRLEGGLSNQPQHF,TGTGCAAGTCGCTTAGAAGGTGGACTTAGCAATCAGCCCCAGCATTTT,TRBV12-2,.,TRBJ1-5,once
CASSVESEYYNEQFF,TGTGCCAGCAGCGTAGAGAGCGAGTACTACAATGAGCAGTTCTTC,TRBV9,.,TRBJ2-1,.
CASSRRGGTEAFF,TGCGCCAGCAGTCGCAGGGGGGGCACTGAAGCTTTCTTT,TRBV23-1,TRBD1,TRBJ1-1,.
CASSLDPRDGTEAFF,TGTGCCAGCAGCTTGGACCCCAGGGACGGGACTGAAGCTTTCTTT,TRBV5-6,.,TRBJ1-1,once
CASSLPLVSENTEAFF,TGTGCCAGCAGCTTGCCACTGGTGTCGGAGAACACTGAAGCTTTCTTT,TRBV7-2,.,TRBJ1-1,few
CASSPGGNSPLHF,TGTGCCAGCAGCCCGGGGGGGAATTCACCCCTCCACTTT,TRBV7-6,.,TRBJ1-6,few
CASSLVGTEAFF,TGTGCCAGCAGTTTGGTTGGTACGGAAGCTTTCTTT,TRBV28,.,TRBJ1-1,.
CASSLSGLVSYEQYF,TGTGCCAGCAGTTTATCGGGATTAGTTTCCTACGAGCAGTACTTC,TRBV27,.,TRBJ2-7,.
CASSSTGESEQYF,TGTGCCAGCAGCTCCACGGGGGAAAGCGAGCAGTACTTC,TRBV11-2,.,TRBJ2-7,.
CASSWGRGNTEAFF,TGTGCCAGCAGTTGGGGCCGAGGGAACACTGAAGCTTTCTTT,TRBV6-5,.,TRBJ1-1,.
CASSQDRGATGELFF,TGCGCCAGCAGCCAAGACAGGGGGGCGACCGGGGAGCTGTTTTTT,TRBV4-3,.,TRBJ2-2,.
CASSKDRGIYTDTQYF,TGTGCCAGCAGCAAGGACAGGGGCATTTACACAGATACGCAGTATTTT,TRBV5-6,TRBD1,TRBJ2-3,.
CATRVGQAGNTIYF,TGTGCCACCCGGGTGGGGCAAGCTGGAAACACCATATATTTT,TRBV6-6,.,TRBJ1-3,.
CASSAGTDGQETQYF,TGTGCCAGCTCAGCTGGGACGGATGGTCAAGAGACCCAGTACTTC,TRBV18,.,TRBJ2-5,.
CASSQTTGDTQYF,TGCGCCAGCAGCCAAACCACAGGGGATACGCAGTATTTT,TRBV4-3,.,TRBJ2-3,.
CASSLDSEGSTYEQYF,TGTGCCAGCAGCTTAGATTCCGAGGGATCCACCTACGAGCAGTACTTC,TRBV13,.,TRBJ2-7,.
CASHSSLSYEQYF,TGTGCCAGCCACTCCTCCCTATCCTACGAGCAGTACTTC,TRBV28,.,TRBJ2-7,.
CASSGPFTDTQYF,TGTGCCAGCTCTGGGCCGTTCACAGATACGCAGTATTTT,TRBV6-1,.,TRBJ2-3,.
CASSLAGSYEQYF,TGTGCCAGCAGCTTAGCAGGCTCCTACGAGCAGTACTTC,TRBV7-9,.,TRBJ2-7,few
CASTTAEGNYGYTF,TGTGCCAGTACTACAGCAGAGGGGAACTATGGCTACACCTTC,TRBV19,.,TRBJ1-2,.
CASSTGSTGELFF,TGTGCCAGCAGTACAGGGTCCACCGGGGAGCTGTTTTTT,TRBV27,.,TRBJ2-2,.
CASSLGDGGASNEQFF,TGTGCCAGCAGCTTAGGGGACGGGGGGGCGTCCAATGAGCAGTTCTTC,TRBV13,TRBD2,TRBJ2-1,.
CATSSATTRWETQYF,TGTGCCACCAGCAGCGCGACTACCAGGTGGGAGACCCAGTACTTC,TRBV15,.,TRBJ2-5,.
CASRGNTEAFF,TGTGCCAGCAGAGGGAACACTGAAGCTTTCTTT,TRBV28,.,TRBJ1-1,.
CASSEQGTYEQYF,TGTGCCAGCAGTGAACAGGGCACCTACGAGCAGTACTTC,TRBV6-1,.,TRBJ2-7,.
CASSETPPGGNEQYF,TGTGCCAGCAGCGAAACGCCCCCAGGGGGAAACGAGCAGTACTTC,TRBV5-4,TRBD1,TRBJ2-7,.
CAWRGTGGTEAFF,TGTGCCTGGCGAGGGACAGGAGGCACTGAAGCTTTCTTT,TRBV30,TRBD1,TRBJ1-1,.
CAWDRDGNTEAFF,TGTGCCTGGGACAGGGATGGGAACACTGAAGCTTTCTTT,TRBV30,TRBD1,TRBJ1-1,.
CSAQEETQYF,TGCAGTGCCCAGGAAGAGACCCAGTACTTC,TRBV20-1,.,TRBJ2-5,once
CASSQYGDSGANVLTF,TGCGCCAGCAGCCAATACGGGGACTCTGGGGCCAACGTCCTGACTTTC,TRBV4-3,.,TRBJ2-6,.
CASSSGQGKYNEQFF,TGCGCCAGCAGCTCGGGACAGGGCAAGTACAATGAGCAGTTCTTC,TRBV5-1,TRBD1,TRBJ2-1,medium-sized
CASGLENDMARSGNTIYF,TGTGCTAGTGGTTTGGAGAATGACATGGCGCGGTCTGGAAACACCATATATTTT,TRBV12-5,.,TRBJ1-3,once
CASSDGSGATDTQYF,TGTGCCAGCAGTGACGGGAGCGGGGCCACAGATACGCAGTATTTT,TRBV6-4,TRBD2,TRBJ2-3,.
CASSPGTVNYGYTF,TGCGCCAGCAGCCCAGGGACGGTTAACTATGGCTACACCTTC,TRBV5-1,.,TRBJ1-2,.
CASSDWTSGGASTDTQYF,TGTGCCAGCAGTGATTGGACTAGCGGGGGGGCTAGCACAGATACGCAGTATTTT,TRBV6-1,TRBD2,TRBJ2-3,.
CAWSVQEPSYNSPLHF,TGTGCCTGGAGTGTACAGGAACCCTCCTATAATTCACCCCTCCACTTT,TRBV30,.,TRBJ1-6,.
CASSLGGGGGQPQHF,TGTGCCAGTAGTTTAGGTGGAGGGGGAGGTCAGCCCCAGCATTTT,TRBV19,.,TRBJ1-5,few
CASSISTGPNEKLFF,TGTGCCAGTAGTATTAGCACAGGACCAAATGAAAAACTGTTTTTT,TRBV19,.,TRBJ1-4,.
CASSPFHRRFDEQYF,TGCGCCAGCAGCCCCTTTCACAGGAGGTTTGACGAGCAGTACTTC,TRBV4-1,.,TRBJ2-7,.
CASSLEAGGLGYGYTF,TGTGCCAGCAGCTTAGAGGCAGGGGGCCTCGGCTATGGCTACACCTTC,TRBV7-2,TRBD1,TRBJ1-2,.
CASSVPPAGELFF,TGTGCCAGCAGCGTCCCGCCAGCCGGGGAGCTGTTTTTT,TRBV7-3,.,TRBJ2-2,.
CASSQDEGTGGLYGYTF,TGTGCCAGCAGCCAAGATGAGGGGACAGGGGGGCTCTATGGCTACACCTTC,TRBV4-2,TRBD1,TRBJ1-2,.
CASSWGGGNQPQHF,TGTGCCAGCAGTTGGGGGGGAGGCAATCAGCCCCAGCATTTT,TRBV27,.,TRBJ1-5,.
CASSYSELDTEAFF,TGTGCCAGCAGTTACTCGGAGTTAGACACTGAAGCTTTCTTT,TRBV6-9,.,TRBJ1-1,.
CASSQDAGLYGYTF,TGCGCCAGCAGCCAAGATGCGGGACTCTATGGCTACACCTTC,TRBV4-1,.,TRBJ1-2,.
CASSTAGGARSGNTIYF,TGTGCCAGCAGCACCGCGGGGGGGGCTCGGTCTGGAAACACCATATATTTT,TRBV7-2,.,TRBJ1-3,few
CASSLTGPRTAQETQYF,TGCGCCAGCAGCCTCACGGGCCCAAGGACAGCCCAAGAGACCCAGTACTTC,TRBV4-3,.,TRBJ2-5,.
CASSLLSNSPLHF,TGCGCCAGCAGCCTTTTGTCCAATTCACCCCTCCACTTT,TRBV5-1,.,TRBJ1-6,once
CAVSAGGSYEQYF,TGTGCCGTCTCAGCGGGGGGATCCTACGAGCAGTACTTC,TRBV28,TRBD2,TRBJ2-7,few
CASSFTGLSTDTQYF,TGCGCCAGCAGCTTTACCGGGTTATCCACAGATACGCAGTATTTT,TRBV5-1,.,TRBJ2-3,.
CASSFPDLTDTQYF,TGCGCCAGCAGCTTTCCTGACCTCACAGATACGCAGTATTTT,TRBV5-1,.,TRBJ2-3,.
CASSLTAMNTEAFF,TGTGCCAGCAGTCTGACAGCCATGAACACTGAAGCTTTCTTT,TRBV6-5,.,TRBJ1-1,.
CATQKTGPRGEQFF,TGTGCCACTCAGAAGACGGGACCTCGTGGGGAGCAGTTCTTC,TRBV19,.,TRBJ2-1,.